This passage covers 14 T cell receptor beta chains from one sample sequenced in a study of cytomegalovirus exposure and HLA in healthy donors (dated by TCRdb to about 2017). The library was produced with the immunoSEQ multiplex PCR assay. TCRdb re-hosts the immuneACCESS table, in-frame sequences only. Its copies lack some clones; in the studies checked, an unresolved V gene accounts for under half of them, and the cause for the rest is not known. Across this sample there are just over 80,000 clones, with about 96% seen only once. The top ten hold roughly 1.3% of the sample. The sequenced material came from PBMCs. Receptors were obtained from a woman aged 18-29 years in good health and CMV-seronegative.

The chain uses TRBV28 and TRBJ1-2; D perhaps matches TRBD1 (5 bases). Per the germline V gene, CDR1 is MDHEN and CDR2 is SYDVKM. The V end lost 5 bases, the J end lost 4 bases, and 20 bases lay between the germline ends. The CDR3 is 16 amino acids. The CDR3 DNA sequence: TGTGCCAGCAGTCCTAGGCAGGGTCTGGGGCCCTATGGCTACACCTTC. The encoded protein is CASSPRQGLGPYGYTF.

This chain uses TRBV6-1 with TRBJ2-7; 7 bases line up with TRBD1. The CDR3 is 14 residues long. Germline V CDR1 and CDR2: MNHNS, SASEGT. Trimming cost V 8 bases and J 0 bases; bases outside gene matches: 7. The CDR3 region is CASGEQGISYEQYF. For the CDR3, the DNA is TGTGCCAGCGGGGAACAGGGGATCTCCTACGAGCAGTACTTC.

The J gene is TRBJ2-7, the V gene TRBV27; TRBD1 aligns across 8 bases. This CDR3 region has 15 residues. The germline CDR1 and CDR2 sequences are MNHEY and SMNVEV (reference sequence). V dropped 7 bases and J dropped 0; count of bases not matched to a gene: 8. The CDR3 bases are TGTGCCAGCAAGATCGCAGGGGGCAACTCCTACGAGCAGTACTTC. Its protein is CASKIAGGNSYEQYF.

This chain connects TRBV7-6 to TRBJ1-1; possibly TRBD1 for D (5 bases). Germline values: CDR1 SGHVS, CDR2 FNYEAQ. V was shortened by 1 base and J by 1 base, with 10 bases between the two germline ends. The CDR3 loop spans 15 amino acids. CDR3 sequence: CASSLGGTGNTEAFF. In DNA, the CDR3 is TGTGCCAGCAGCTTAGGCGGAACAGGGAACACTGAAGCTTTCTTT.

This rearrangement joins TRBV15 to TRBJ2-1; D might be TRBD2 (6 bases). CDR1 and CDR2 (germline): LNHNV, YYDKDF (reference sequence). The CDR3 is 16 amino acids. The V and J ends lost 4 bases and 8 bases respectively, with 21 bases between them. The CDR3 here is CATSTDWDSRRDEQFF. CDR3 nucleotide sequence: TGTGCCACCAGCACAGATTGGGACTCCAGGAGGGATGAGCAGTTCTTC. Variable domain in full (rest from reference TRBV15 and TRBJ2-1): DAMVIQNPRYQVTQFGKPVTLSCSQTLNHNVMYWYQQKSSQAPKLLFHYYDKDFNNEADTPDNFQSRRPNTSFCFLDIRSPGLGDTAMYLCATSTDWDSRRDEQFFGPGTRLTVL.

This rearrangement joins TRBV27 to TRBJ2-7; D not certain. V lost 2 bases, J lost 0 bases, and 14 bases lay in between. Per the germline V gene, CDR1 is MNHEY and CDR2 is SMNVEV (reference sequence). The CDR3 runs to 16 residues. The CDR3 nucleotides are TGTGCCAGCAGTTTACAGAGACAACCGTCCTCCTACGAGCAGTACTTC. As protein: CASSLQRQPSSYEQYF.

The chain couples TRBV5-1 to TRBJ2-1; 9 bases line up with TRBD1. Germline V gives CDR1 SGHRS, CDR2 YFSETQ. This CDR3 contains 14 residues. After removal of 2 bases from V and 6 bases from J, the junction contained 3 bases not matched to a gene. CDR3 sequence: CASSFETGGNEQFF. CDR3 sequence (DNA): TGCGCCAGCAGCTTTGAGACAGGGGGCAATGAGCAGTTCTTC.

This chain joins TRBV6-5 and TRBJ1-1; 9 positions agree with TRBD1. The trim removed 6 bases at V and 7 bases at J, leaving 9 bases unmatched. Germline values: CDR1 MNHEY, CDR2 SVGAGI. The CDR3 is 14 amino acids. CDR3 coding DNA: TGTGCCAGCAGCGACAGGGGGACCCTAGGTGAAGCTTTCTTT. Translation: CASSDRGTLGEAFF.

V usage is TRBV16 and J usage is TRBJ2-1, with 9 nucleotides matching TRBD2. The CDR3 loop spans 18 amino acids. The V gene's germline CDR1 is KGHSY and CDR2 FQNENV. The ends lost 0 bases at V and 6 bases at J; junction bases unmatched: 12. The CDR3 spells CASSQSLTSGLISNEQFF. The CDR3 DNA follows: TGTGCCAGCAGCCAATCCCTGACTAGCGGTCTTATTAGCAATGAGCAGTTCTTC. Based on the CDR3 plus reference TRBV16 and TRBJ2-1, the full variable domain is GEEVAQTPKHLVRGEGQKAKLYCAPIKGHSYVFWYQQVLKNEFKFLISFQNENVFDETGMPKERFSAKCLPNSPCSLEIQATKLEDSAVYFCASSQSLTSGLISNEQFFGPGTRLTVL.

This chain uses TRBV2 with TRBJ2-1; TRBD1 matches 7 bases. Trimming cost V 9 bases and J 6 bases; bases outside gene matches: 5. CDR1 is SNHLY and CDR2 is FYNNEI in the germline V gene. The CDR3 runs to 12 residues. In DNA, the CDR3 is TGTGCCAGTCTGTACAGGGGCAATGAGCAGTTCTTC. This sequence encodes CASLYRGNEQFF.

The chain employs TRBV7-9 and TRBJ2-1; D gene unclear. The CDR3 totals 12 residues. The ends were cut back, 6 bases at V and 7 bases at J, with 10 bases in the middle. Germline V CDR1 and CDR2: SEHNR, FQNEAQ (reference sequence). The CDR3 nucleotides read TGTGCCAGCAGTCCGTCGAGGAATGAGCAGTTCTTC. Its protein product is CASSPSRNEQFF.

This chain links TRBV4-2 with TRBJ1-4, with D possibly TRBD1 on 5 matching bases. Germline CDR1 and CDR2: LGHNA and YNFKEQ. The ends were cut back, 6 bases at V and 4 bases at J, with 12 bases in the middle. The CDR3 is made up of 14 amino acids. CDR3 nucleotide sequence: TGTGCCAGCAGGAGAAGGGGCCTTAATGAAAAACTGTTTTTT. It codes for CASRRRGLNEKLFF.

The gene calls are TRBV5-6 and TRBJ2-7; 7 nucleotides match TRBD2. This CDR3 is 14 amino acids long. V lost 3 bases to trimming and J lost 4 bases; unmatched junction nucleotides: 7. The germline gives CDR1 SGHDT, CDR2 YYEEEE. CDR3 amino acids: CASSSGLKFYEQYF. CDR3 DNA sequence: TGTGCCAGCAGCTCGGGACTAAAATTTTACGAGCAGTACTTC.

The chain combines TRBV10-3 with TRBJ1-1; the D gene is possibly TRBD1 (5 bases). This CDR3 is 15 amino acids long. V was pared by 4 bases and J by 0 bases, with 12 bases between. Germline assignment: CDR1 ENHRY and CDR2 SYGVKD. Here the CDR3 DNA reads TGTGCCATCAGTGGACAGTACCAAATGAACACTGAAGCTTTCTTT. Translated: CAISGQYQMNTEAFF.